The subject of this entry is one TCR beta chain. Its matching antigen is unknown. These data belong to a study of CD8+ T cells in alopecia areata. Overall study context: Patients in the treated group were given tofacitinib by mouth, 5 to 10 mg twice a day. General observations from the study: Compared with normal scalp, lesional scalp had higher clonality and more expanded CD8+ clones.

Patients with alopecia areata provided lesional scalp punch biopsies as well as peripheral blood. This CDR3 has 13 residues. Germline V gene lookup returns CDR1 SEHNR and CDR2 FQNEAQ (reference sequence). The V and J ends lost 5 bases and 6 bases respectively, with 10 bases between them. cDNA prepared by RNA extraction and subsequent reverse transcription served as the template for sequencing. Method: immunoSEQ multiplex PCR; TCRdb's copy keeps in-frame clones and lacks some. The table records approximately 180,000 clones, roughly 65% of them present only once. The input for sequencing was CD4+ T cells sorted from blood, taken at week 0. The V gene is TRBV7-9, the J gene TRBJ2-2; no reliable D call. The sequence derives from a human donor with alopecia areata. Here the CDR3 reads CASSLSQPGELFF. The CDR3 DNA is TGTGCCAGCAGCCTAAGTCAGCCCGGGGAGCTGTTTTTT.